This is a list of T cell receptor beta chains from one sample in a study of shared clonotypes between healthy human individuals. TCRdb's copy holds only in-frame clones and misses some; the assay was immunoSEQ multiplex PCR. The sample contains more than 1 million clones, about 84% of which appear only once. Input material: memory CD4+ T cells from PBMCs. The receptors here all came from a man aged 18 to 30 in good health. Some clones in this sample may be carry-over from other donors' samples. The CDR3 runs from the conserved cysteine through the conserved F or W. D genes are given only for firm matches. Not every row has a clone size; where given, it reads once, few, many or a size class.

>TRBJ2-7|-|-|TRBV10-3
CAISTVPTAGHYEQYF
TGTGCCATCAGTACAGTGCCTACCGCAGGCCACTACGAGCAGTACTTC
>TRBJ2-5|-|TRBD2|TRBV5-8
CASSLSKTSGRETQYF
TGTGCCAGCAGCTTGTCCAAGACTAGCGGGAGGGAGACCCAGTACTTC
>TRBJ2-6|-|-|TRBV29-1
CSVEDQGSGANVLTF
TGCAGCGTTGAAGATCAAGGCTCTGGGGCCAACGTCCTGACTTTC
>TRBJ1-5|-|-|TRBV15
CATSTRTSGPHQPQHF
TGTGCCACCAGCACCCGTACCTCGGGGCCCCATCAGCCCCAGCATTTT
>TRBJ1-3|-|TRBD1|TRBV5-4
CASSQGQASSGNTIYF
TGTGCCAGCAGCCAGGGACAGGCCAGCTCTGGAAACACCATATATTTT
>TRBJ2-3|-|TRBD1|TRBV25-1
CASSDGTGNTDTQYF
TGTGCCAGCAGTGACGGGACAGGGAACACAGATACGCAGTATTTT
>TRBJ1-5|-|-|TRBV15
CATTRDQGRDGQPQHF
TGTGCCACCACCCGTGATCAGGGGAGGGATGGGCAGCCCCAGCATTTT
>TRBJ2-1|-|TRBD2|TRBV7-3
CASSETGRSGRAQYNEQFF
TGTGCCAGCAGCGAAACCGGTAGGAGCGGGAGGGCCCAATACAATGAGCAGTTCTTC
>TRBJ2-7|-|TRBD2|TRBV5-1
CASSLPAGVGEQYF
TGCGCCAGCAGCTTGCCAGCGGGAGTGGGCGAGCAGTACTTC
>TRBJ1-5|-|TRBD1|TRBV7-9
CASSDGQASQPQHF
TGTGCCAGCAGCGACGGACAGGCGTCACAGCCCCAGCATTTT
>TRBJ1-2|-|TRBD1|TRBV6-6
CASRPGQGYGYTF
TGTGCCAGCAGGCCCGGACAGGGGTATGGCTACACCTTC
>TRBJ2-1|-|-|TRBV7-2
CASSLVRVSGDYNEQFF
TGTGCCAGCAGCTTAGTCCGTGTGTCAGGTGACTACAATGAGCAGTTCTTC
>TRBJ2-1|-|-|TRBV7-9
CASSLQGLFGPNEQFF
TGTGCCAGCAGCTTACAGGGTTTATTCGGTCCTAATGAGCAGTTCTTC
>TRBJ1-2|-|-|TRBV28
CASSMTLLGYTF
TGTGCCAGCAGTATGACTCTTCTGGGCTACACCTTC
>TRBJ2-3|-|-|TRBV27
CASIGGWKDTQYF
TGTGCCAGCATCGGAGGGTGGAAAGATACGCAGTATTTT
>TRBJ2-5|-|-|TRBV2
CASSPRPGGETQYF
TGTGCCAGCAGTCCCCGCCCCGGGGGCGAGACCCAGTACTTC
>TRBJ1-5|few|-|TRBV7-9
CASSFGADQPQHF
TGTGCCAGCAGCTTTGGGGCGGACCAGCCCCAGCATTTT
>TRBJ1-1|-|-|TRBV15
CATRVGTNLNTEAFF
TGTGCCACCAGAGTTGGGACAAACCTGAACACTGAAGCTTTCTTT
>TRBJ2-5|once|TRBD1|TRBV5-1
CASSPGQGQETQYF
TGCGCCAGCAGCCCCGGACAGGGACAAGAGACCCAGTACTTC
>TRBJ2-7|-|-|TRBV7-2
CASSLGVAENYEQYF
TGTGCCAGCAGCTTAGGAGTAGCGGAGAACTACGAGCAGTACTTC
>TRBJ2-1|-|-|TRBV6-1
CASSQRGVLYNEQFF
TGTGCCAGCAGTCAGAGGGGGGTACTCTACAATGAGCAGTTCTTC
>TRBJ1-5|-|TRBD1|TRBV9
CASSSEPGTGDQPQHF
TGTGCCAGCAGCTCTGAACCAGGGACAGGGGACCAGCCCCAGCATTTT
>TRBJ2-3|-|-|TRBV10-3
CAIRPGGGTDTQYF
TGTGCCATTCGGCCCGGGGGAGGCACAGATACGCAGTATTTT
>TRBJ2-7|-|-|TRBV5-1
CASSFGFGGQLEQYF
TGCGCCAGCAGCTTTGGTTTCGGGGGACAGCTTGAGCAGTACTTC
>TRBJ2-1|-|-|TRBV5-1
CASSLEFDEQFF
TGCGCCAGCAGCTTAGAATTTGATGAGCAGTTCTTC